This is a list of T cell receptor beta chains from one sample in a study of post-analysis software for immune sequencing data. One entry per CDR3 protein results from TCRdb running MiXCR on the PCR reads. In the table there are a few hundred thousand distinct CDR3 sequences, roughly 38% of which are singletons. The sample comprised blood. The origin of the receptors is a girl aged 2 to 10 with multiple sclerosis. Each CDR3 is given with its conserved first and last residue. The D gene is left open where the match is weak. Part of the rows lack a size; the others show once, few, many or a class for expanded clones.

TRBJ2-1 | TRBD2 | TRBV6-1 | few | CASSARTSEYNEQFF | TGTGCCAGCAGTGCCCGGACTAGCGAATACAATGAGCAGTTCTTC
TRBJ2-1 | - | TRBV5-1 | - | CASRLVGGPVEFF | TGCGCCAGTCGACTAGTGGGGGGGCCTGTCGAGTTCTTC
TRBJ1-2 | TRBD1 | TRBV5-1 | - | CASRLEGAPNNYGYTF | TGCGCCAGCAGATTAGAGGGGGCCCCTAACAACTATGGCTACACCTTC
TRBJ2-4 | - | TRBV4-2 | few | CASSHESIGMIAKNIQYF | TGTGCCAGCAGCCATGAAAGTATCGGGATGATAGCCAAAAACATTCAGTACTTC
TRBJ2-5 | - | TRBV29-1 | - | CSVSGPFTAREQYF | TGCAGCGTCTCAGGCCCCTTCACTGCCCGGGAGCAGTACTTC
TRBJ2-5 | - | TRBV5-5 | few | CATSQGPGGETQYF | TGTGCCACCTCCCAAGGGCCCGGGGGAGAGACCCAGTACTTC
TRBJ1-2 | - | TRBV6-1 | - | CASRSTEDYGYTF | TGTGCCAGCAGGTCCACAGAGGATTATGGCTACACCTTC
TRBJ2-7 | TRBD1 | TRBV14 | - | CASSSRTGDEQYF | TGTGCCAGCAGTTCGAGGACAGGCGACGAGCAGTACTTC
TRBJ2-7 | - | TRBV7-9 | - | CTSSFNGMGEQYF | TGTACCAGCAGCTTCAACGGTATGGGGGAGCAGTACTTC
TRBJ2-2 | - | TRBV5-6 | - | CASSFQTGTGELFF | TGTGCCAGCAGCTTCCAAACGGGAACCGGGGAGCTGTTTTTT
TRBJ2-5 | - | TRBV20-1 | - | CSARDRGWFTQGQETQYF | TGCAGTGCTAGAGATAGAGGGTGGTTCACTCAAGGCCAAGAGACCCAGTACTTC
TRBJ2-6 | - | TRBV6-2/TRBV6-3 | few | CASTATGANVLTF | TGTGCCAGCACCGCAACTGGGGCCAACGTCCTGACTTTC
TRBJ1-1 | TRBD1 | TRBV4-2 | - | CASSQPGQGVTNTEAFF | TGTGCCAGCAGCCAGCCGGGACAGGGGGTCACGAACACTGAAGCTTTCTTT
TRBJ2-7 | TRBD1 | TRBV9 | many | CASSALGTGGFYEQYF | TGTGCCAGCAGCGCCCTGGGGACAGGGGGGTTCTACGAGCAGTACTTC
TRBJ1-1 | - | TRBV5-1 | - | CASSFRGQGTTFF | TGCGCCAGCAGCTTCCGAGGGCAGGGAACGACTTTCTTT
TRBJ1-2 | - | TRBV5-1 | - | CASSSDRSAGYTF | TGCGCCAGCAGCTCGGACCGATCGGCGGGCTACACCTTC
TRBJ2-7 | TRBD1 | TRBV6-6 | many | CASSYTGGSYEQYF | TGTGCCAGCAGTTACACAGGGGGCTCCTACGAGCAGTACTTC
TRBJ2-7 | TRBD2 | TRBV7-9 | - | CASSLAGGVAAYEQYF | TGTGCCAGCAGCTTAGCGGGGGGGGTGGCAGCCTACGAGCAGTACTTC
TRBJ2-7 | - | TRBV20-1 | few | CSAASANEQYF | TGCAGTGCCGCCTCGGCTAACGAGCAGTACTTC
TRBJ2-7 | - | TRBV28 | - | CASSLLSTPPHEQYF | TGTGCCAGCAGTTTGCTGAGCACTCCCCCCCACGAGCAGTACTTC
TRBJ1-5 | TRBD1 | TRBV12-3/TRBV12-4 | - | CASSLTQGFNQPQHF | TGTGCCAGCAGTTTGACACAGGGGTTCAATCAGCCCCAGCATTTT
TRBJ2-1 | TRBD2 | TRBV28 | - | CASTGGGGPFNEQFF | TGTGCCAGCACCGGCGGCGGGGGGCCCTTCAATGAGCAGTTCTTC
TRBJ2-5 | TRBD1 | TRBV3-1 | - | CASSQDGGDRGPQEAQYF | TGTGCCAGCAGCCAAGATGGTGGGGACAGGGGACCTCAAGAGGCCCAGTACTTC
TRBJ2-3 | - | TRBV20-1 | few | CSAGVVAADTQYF | TGCAGTGCCGGAGTGGTAGCAGCAGATACGCAGTATTTT
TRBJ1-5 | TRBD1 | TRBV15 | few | CATSRDWQGASQPQHF | TGTGCCACCAGCAGAGATTGGCAGGGGGCATCGCAGCCCCAGCATTTT
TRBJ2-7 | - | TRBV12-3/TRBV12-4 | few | CASSLGGIYEQYF | TGTGCCAGCAGTTTAGGGGGGATCTACGAGCAGTACTTC
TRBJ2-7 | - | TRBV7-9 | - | CASSDTGIYYEQYF | TGTGCCAGCAGCGACACAGGGATTTACTACGAGCAGTACTTC
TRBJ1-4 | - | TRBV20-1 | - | CSARDGEQGTYEKLFF | TGCAGTGCTAGAGATGGGGAGCAGGGAACTTACGAAAAACTGTTTTTT
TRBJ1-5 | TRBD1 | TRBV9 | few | CASSAPPARGGQGKNQPQHF | TGTGCCAGCAGCGCTCCCCCCGCCCGAGGAGGACAGGGAAAAAATCAGCCCCAGCATTTT
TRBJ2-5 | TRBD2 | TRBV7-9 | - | CASSSGLAGPPQETQYF | TGTGCCAGCAGCTCCGGACTAGCGGGTCCCCCGCAAGAGACCCAGTACTTC
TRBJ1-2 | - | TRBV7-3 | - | CASSLQPPAAIYGYTF | TGTGCCAGCAGCTTACAGCCCCCAGCAGCCATCTATGGCTACACCTTC
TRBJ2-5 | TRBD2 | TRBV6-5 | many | CASSSGLRTSGETQYF | TGTGCCAGCAGTTCCGGCTTACGGACTAGTGGAGAGACCCAGTACTTC
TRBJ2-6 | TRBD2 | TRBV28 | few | CASVMASGKYGANVLTF | TGTGCCAGCGTCATGGCTAGCGGGAAGTATGGGGCCAACGTCCTGACTTTC
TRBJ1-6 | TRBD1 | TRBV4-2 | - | CASSQDPGQANFTPLHF | TGTGCCAGCAGCCAAGACCCGGGACAGGCGAATTTTACACCCCTCCACTTT
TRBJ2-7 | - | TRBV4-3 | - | CASSQDMLSREQYF | TGCGCCAGCAGCCAAGATATGTTATCTCGCGAGCAGTACTTC
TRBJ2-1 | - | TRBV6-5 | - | CANSYDLARGNEQFF | TGTGCCAACAGCTACGACTTAGCGCGGGGCAATGAGCAGTTCTTC
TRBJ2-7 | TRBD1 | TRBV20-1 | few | CSAPAPGTAHQVGSYEQYF | TGCAGTGCCCCCGCCCCCGGGACAGCCCATCAGGTAGGATCCTACGAGCAGTACTTC
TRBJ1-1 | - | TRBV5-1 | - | CASSLHLGGGQGEAFF | TGCGCCAGCAGCTTGCATTTGGGTGGGGGGCAAGGTGAAGCTTTCTTT
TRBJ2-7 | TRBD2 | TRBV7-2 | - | CASSFNSAGGTSGYEQYF | TGTGCCAGCAGCTTTAACAGTGCCGGTGGGACTAGCGGCTACGAGCAGTACTTC
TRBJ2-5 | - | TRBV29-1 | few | CSVEEGRGRETQYF | TGCAGCGTTGAAGAGGGGAGAGGGAGGGAGACCCAGTACTTC
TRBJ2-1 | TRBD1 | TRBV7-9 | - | CASSPIQGVDEQFF | TGTGCCAGCAGCCCGATACAGGGGGTGGATGAGCAGTTCTTC
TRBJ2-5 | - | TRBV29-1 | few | CSVEGASGQETQYF | TGCAGCGTTGAGGGGGCTAGCGGCCAAGAGACCCAGTACTTC
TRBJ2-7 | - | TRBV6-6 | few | CASSPTRNAYEQYF | TGTGCCAGCAGTCCTACTAGAAATGCCTACGAGCAGTACTTC
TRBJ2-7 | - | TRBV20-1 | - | CSARDEPRGRTYEQYF | TGCAGTGCTAGAGATGAGCCTAGAGGACGGACCTACGAGCAGTACTTC
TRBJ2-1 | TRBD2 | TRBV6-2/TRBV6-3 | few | CASEGIPGLAGGEFF | TGTGCCAGCGAGGGTATACCGGGACTAGCGGGAGGAGAGTTCTTC